This T cell receptor (beta chain) comes out of a study of cytomegalovirus exposure and HLA in healthy donors. This PCR relied on a set of 60 Vbeta primers and 13 Jbeta primers. The method was immunoSEQ multiplex PCR; TCRdb's version includes in-frame clones alone and lacks a portion of them. The table records 75,000 to 100,000 clones, around 8% of them present only once. For this clone: Other DNA sequences within the sample encode an identical CDR3.

This receptor was taken from a man in his fifties in good health and CMV-seronegative. Sequencing input: PBMCs.

The CDR3 reads CASSGQGETQYF. The CDR3 DNA is TGCGCCAGCAGCGGCCAGGGGGAGACCCAGTACTTC. The V gene is TRBV5-1, the J gene TRBJ2-5, with D possibly being TRBD1 (6 bases). The CDR3 has 12 amino acids. Germline CDR1 SGHRS, CDR2 YFSETQ. V was shortened by 4 bases and J by 5 bases, with 9 bases between the two germline ends.